This T cell receptor beta chain is from a study of T cell repertoires in cytomegalovirus infection. Whole-study context: Public TCR beta signature analysis indicated the presence of both CMV infection and matching HLA type.

One entry per CDR3 protein results from TCRdb running MiXCR on the reads. The sample contains some 700,000 distinct CDR3 sequences, approximately 34% of which appear only once. V dropped 4 bases and J dropped 6; count of bases not matched to a gene: 7. The CDR3 totals 14 residues. The germline V gene has CDR1 MGHDK and CDR2 SYGVNS. Material: PBMCs. The sequence was obtained from a human donor in good health (CMV status not recorded). Some clones in this sample may be carry-over from other donors' samples. This sequence joins TRBV25-1 and TRBJ2-7; 9 bases are shared with TRBD1. The CDR3 sequence is CASSGPGQGVEQYF. In nucleotides, the CDR3 is TGTGCCAGCAGTGGCCCGGGACAGGGTGTCGAGCAGTACTTC.